This TCR beta chain came from a study of CD8+ T cells in alopecia areata. Study overall: Oral tofacitinib, 5 to 10 mg twice daily, was given in an open-label trial. For 6 to 18 months, tofacitinib was taken, and 6 months off drug followed. Study results and limitations: Although TCR sharing was seen in mice, sharing across patients was less clear, possibly for HLA-related reasons.

The table lists this clone with a count of one. Antigen unknown. Treatment specified: oral pan-JAK inhibitor, 5-10 mg twice daily. Alopecia areata patients had lesional scalp punch biopsies and peripheral blood taken from them. This CDR3 spans 15 amino acids. Germline V lookup: CDR1 SNHLY, CDR2 FYNNEI. The V end was cut by 1 base, the J end by 2 bases, with 10 bases between. Sequencing used cDNA as its template, made by extracting RNA and reverse transcribing it. Repertoires were generated with immunoSEQ multiplex PCR, while TCRdb's copy carries only in-frame clones and drops some. The sample has about 120,000 clones, about 59% seen once.

This sequence originates from a human donor with alopecia areata. Here the sequenced sample was CD8+ T cells sorted from blood, taken at week 24, from a patient treated with tofacitinib. This rearrangement joins TRBV2 to TRBJ2-3; maybe TRBD1 (5 bases). The CDR3 is CASSEGGSYTDTQYF. CDR3 nucleotides: TGTGCCAGCAGTGAAGGGGGCAGTTACACAGATACGCAGTATTTT.